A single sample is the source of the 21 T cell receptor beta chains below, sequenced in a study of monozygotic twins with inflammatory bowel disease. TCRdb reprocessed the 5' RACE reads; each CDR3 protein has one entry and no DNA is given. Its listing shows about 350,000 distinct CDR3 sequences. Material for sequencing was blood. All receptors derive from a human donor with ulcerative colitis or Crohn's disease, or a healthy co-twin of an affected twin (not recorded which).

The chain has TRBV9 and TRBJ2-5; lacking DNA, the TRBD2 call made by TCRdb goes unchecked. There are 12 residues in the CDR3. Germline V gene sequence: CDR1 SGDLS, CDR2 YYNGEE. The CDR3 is CASSFPSETQYF. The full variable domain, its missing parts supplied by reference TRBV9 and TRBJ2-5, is DSGVTQTPKHLITATGQRVTLRCSPRSGDLSVYWYQQSLDQGLQFLIQYYNGEERAKGNILERFSAQQFPDLHSELNLSSLELGDSALYFCASSFPSETQYFGPGTRLLVL.

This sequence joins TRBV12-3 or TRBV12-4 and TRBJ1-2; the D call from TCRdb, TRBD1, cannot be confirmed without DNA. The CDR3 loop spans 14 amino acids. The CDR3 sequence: CASSLPSTPGGYTF.

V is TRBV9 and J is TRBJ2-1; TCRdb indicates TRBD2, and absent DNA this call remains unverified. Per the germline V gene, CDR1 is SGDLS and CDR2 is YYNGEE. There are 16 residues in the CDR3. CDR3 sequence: CASSTPGLAGNNEQFF.

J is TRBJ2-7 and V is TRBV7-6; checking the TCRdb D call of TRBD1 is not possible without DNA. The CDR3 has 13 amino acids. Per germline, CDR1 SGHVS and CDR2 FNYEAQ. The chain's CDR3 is CASSLGGGYEQYF.

CDR3: CASSPTGQGNTEAFF. The V gene is TRBV18, the J gene TRBJ1-1; TCRdb's D call, TRBD1, is unchecked because there is no DNA. Germline-derived CDR1 and CDR2 are KGHSH and LQKENI. The CDR3 spans 15 residues.

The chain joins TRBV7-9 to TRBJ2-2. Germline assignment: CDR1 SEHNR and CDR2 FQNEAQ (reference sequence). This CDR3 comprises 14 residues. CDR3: CASSLSQNTGELFF.

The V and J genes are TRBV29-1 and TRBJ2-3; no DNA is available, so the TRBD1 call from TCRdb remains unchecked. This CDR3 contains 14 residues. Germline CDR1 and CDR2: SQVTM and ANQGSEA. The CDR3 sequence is CSARDSHNTDTQYF.

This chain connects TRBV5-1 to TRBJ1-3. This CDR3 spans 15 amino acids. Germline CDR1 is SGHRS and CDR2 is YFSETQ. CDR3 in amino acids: CASSWEQGSGNTIYF.

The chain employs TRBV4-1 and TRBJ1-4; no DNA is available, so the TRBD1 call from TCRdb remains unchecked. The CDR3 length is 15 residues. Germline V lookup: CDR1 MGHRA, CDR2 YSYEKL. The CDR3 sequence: CASSLEGRVNEKLFF.

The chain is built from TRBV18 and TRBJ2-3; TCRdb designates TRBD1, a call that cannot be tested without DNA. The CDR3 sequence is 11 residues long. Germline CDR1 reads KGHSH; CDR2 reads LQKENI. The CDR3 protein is CATRQADTQYF.

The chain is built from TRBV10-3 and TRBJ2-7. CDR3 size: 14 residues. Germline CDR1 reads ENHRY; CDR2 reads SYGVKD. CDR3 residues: CAISEAGERNEQYF.

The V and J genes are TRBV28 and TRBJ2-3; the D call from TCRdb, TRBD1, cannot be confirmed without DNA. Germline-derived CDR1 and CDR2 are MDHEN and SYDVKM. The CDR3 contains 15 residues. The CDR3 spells CASTRGQGETDTQYF.

CDR3 in amino acids: CSATDYSNQPQHF. V gene TRBV20-1 combines with J gene TRBJ1-5. This CDR3 is built from 13 residues. CDR1 DFQATT and CDR2 SNEGSKA come from the germline V gene (reference sequence).

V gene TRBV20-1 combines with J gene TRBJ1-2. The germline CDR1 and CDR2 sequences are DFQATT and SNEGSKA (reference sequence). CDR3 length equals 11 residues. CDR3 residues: CSARDRVGYTF.

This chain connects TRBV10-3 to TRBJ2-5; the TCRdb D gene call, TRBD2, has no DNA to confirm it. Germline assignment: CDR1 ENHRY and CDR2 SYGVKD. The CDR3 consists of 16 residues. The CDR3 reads CAISDGTSGNFQTQYF.

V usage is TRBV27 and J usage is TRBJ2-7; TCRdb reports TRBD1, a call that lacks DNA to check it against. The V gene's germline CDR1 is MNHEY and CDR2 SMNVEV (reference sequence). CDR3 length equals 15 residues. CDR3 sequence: CASSPETGPSYEQYF.

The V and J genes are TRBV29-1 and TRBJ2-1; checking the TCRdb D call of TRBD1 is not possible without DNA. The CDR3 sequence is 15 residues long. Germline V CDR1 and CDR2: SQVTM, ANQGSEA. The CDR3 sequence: CSVVPRGQGLHEQFF.

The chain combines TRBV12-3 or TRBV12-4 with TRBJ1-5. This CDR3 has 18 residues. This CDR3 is CASGLIGRGLLGNQPQHF.

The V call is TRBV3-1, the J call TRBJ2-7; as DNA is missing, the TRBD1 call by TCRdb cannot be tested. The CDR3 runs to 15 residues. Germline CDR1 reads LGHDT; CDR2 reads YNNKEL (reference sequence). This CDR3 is CASSQVGQGAGEQYF.

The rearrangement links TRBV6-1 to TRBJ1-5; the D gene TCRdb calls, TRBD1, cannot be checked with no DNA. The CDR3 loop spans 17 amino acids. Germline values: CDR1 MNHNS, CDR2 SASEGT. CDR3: CATRREGGSYSNQPQHF.

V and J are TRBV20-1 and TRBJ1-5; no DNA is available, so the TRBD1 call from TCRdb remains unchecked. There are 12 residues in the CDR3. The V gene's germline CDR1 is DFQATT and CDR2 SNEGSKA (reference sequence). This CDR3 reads CSARDRVKPQHF.